Listed below are T cell receptor beta chains from one sample, sequenced in a study of blood T cell repertoires in COVID-19. Measured with immunoSEQ multiplex PCR; TCRdb has only the in-frame clones, and not every one. The sample records around 97,000 clones, about 90% being singletons. The sample comprised peripheral blood. These TCRs come from a woman aged 55-69 years with acute or convalescent COVID-19. CDR3s include the opening cysteine and the closing phenylalanine or tryptophan. A D gene is named only where the DNA matches it firmly. Not every row has a clone size; where given, it reads once, few, many or a size class.

j_call clone_size v_call d_call cdr3_nt cdr3_aa
TRBJ2-3 once TRBV24-1 - TGTGCCACCAGTGTTCAGTCTAGCACAGATACGCAGTATTTT CATSVQSSTDTQYF
TRBJ2-1 - TRBV5-1 TRBD2 TGCGCCAGCAGCTTGGAAGGGCTAGCGGGTAGGAATGAGCAGTTCTTC CASSLEGLAGRNEQFF
TRBJ2-3 - TRBV3-1/TRBV3-2 - TGTGCCAGCAGCCAGGTGCGGTCGATAGGCACAGATACGCAGTATTTT CASSQVRSIGTDTQYF
TRBJ2-7 - TRBV27 TRBD2 TGTGCCAGCAGGGTCCTGACTGGGACTAGCGGCTACGAGCAGTACTTC CASRVLTGTSGYEQYF
TRBJ1-5 - TRBV20-1 - TGCAGTGCTGCAATAGCGGGGCCCCAGCATTTT CSAAIAGPQHF
TRBJ2-2 - TRBV21-1 - TGTGCCAGCAGCAAAAACCCCGCTGAGGCCGGGGAGCTGTTTTTT CASSKNPAEAGELFF
TRBJ2-1 - TRBV2 - TGTGCCAGCAAGCAAACCAATGAGCAGTTCTTC CASKQTNEQFF
TRBJ2-3 once TRBV19 - TGTGCCAGCAGGGGGGACAGCACAGATACGCAGTATTTT CASRGDSTDTQYF
TRBJ1-6 - TRBV15 - TGTGCCACCAGCAGTCAGGGGAATTCACCCCTCCACTTT CATSSQGNSPLHF
TRBJ1-4 - TRBV7-9 - TGTGCCAGCAGCTTAGCAGGGGCCGGAGAAAAACTGTTTTTT CASSLAGAGEKLFF
TRBJ1-3 - TRBV7-7 - TGTGCTAGCAGCCACTCCCTTGGAAACACCATATATTTT CASSHSLGNTIYF
TRBJ2-3 - TRBV21-1 - TGTGCCAGCAGCAAAGAGGACGGGAGGACCACAGATACGCAGTATTTT CASSKEDGRTTDTQYF
TRBJ1-1 - TRBV19 TRBD1 TGTGCCAGCACCTCTCACCTGGGACAGGGGGAGAACACTGAAGCTTTCTTT CASTSHLGQGENTEAFF
TRBJ2-3 - TRBV6-5 TRBD2 TGTGCCAGCAGGGCGGGAGCGGATACGCAGTATTTT CASRAGADTQYF
TRBJ2-2 - TRBV9 TRBD1 TGTGCCAGCAGCGTAGCAGGGGGTCGGACCGGGGAGCTGTTTTTT CASSVAGGRTGELFF
TRBJ2-5 - TRBV9 - TGTGCCAGCAGCGTAGTAGGGGATTGGGAGACCCAGTACTTC CASSVVGDWETQYF
TRBJ1-1 - TRBV7-6 - TGTGCCAGCAGCTTAAGTAGGGGGAACACTGAAGCTTTCTTT CASSLSRGNTEAFF
TRBJ1-2 - TRBV7-3 - TGTGCCAGCAGCCCAGACCCCAGCAGGGGCTACACCTTC CASSPDPSRGYTF
TRBJ1-1 - TRBV6-5 - TGTGCCAGCAGTTTACAGAGCAACACTGAAGCTTTCTTT CASSLQSNTEAFF
TRBJ2-3 - TRBV28 TRBD2 TGTGCCAGCGGATTACTAGCGGGAGGGCCAGCAGATACGCAGTATTTT CASGLLAGGPADTQYF
TRBJ1-2 - TRBV5-1 - TGCGCCAGCAGCCCTAATAACCTACGCTATGGCTACACCTTC CASSPNNLRYGYTF
TRBJ1-3 - TRBV19 - TGTGCCAGTAGTATCGGACTCCGCTCTGGAAACACCATATATTTT CASSIGLRSGNTIYF
TRBJ1-3 - TRBV29-1 TRBD1 TGCAGCGTTAGCAGGGGGACTGGAAACACCATATATTTT CSVSRGTGNTIYF
TRBJ1-5 - TRBV5-1 TRBD1 TGCGCCAGCAGCTGGACAGGGGGCAATCAGCCCCAGCATTTT CASSWTGGNQPQHF
TRBJ1-1 - TRBV7-2 TRBD1 TGTGCCAGCAGCCGTAAGACAGGGGGCACTGAAGCTTTCTTT CASSRKTGGTEAFF
TRBJ2-5 few TRBV14 TRBD1 TGTGCCAGCAGCCAAGATTGGGACAGGGGGCGGTTGGAGACCCAGTACTTC CASSQDWDRGRLETQYF
TRBJ1-4 - TRBV19 TRBD1 TGTGCCAGTAGGGTGTACAGGGGGACTAATGAAAAACTGTTTTTT CASRVYRGTNEKLFF
TRBJ1-3 - TRBV10-3 TRBD1 TGTGCCATCAGGCTTCAGGGGGCTGGAAACACCATATATTTT CAIRLQGAGNTIYF
TRBJ2-3 - TRBV15 TRBD1 TGTGCCACCAGCCGGGACAGTACAGATACGCAGTATTTT CATSRDSTDTQYF
TRBJ1-4 - TRBV19 - TGTGCCAGTAGTACCACAACTAATGAAAAACTGTTTTTT CASSTTTNEKLFF
TRBJ1-5 - TRBV7-9 - TGTGCCAGCAGCCACGGGGGGGATCAGCCCCAGCATTTT CASSHGGDQPQHF
TRBJ2-5 - TRBV4-2 - TGTGCCAGCAGCCAAGACCCCAAAGAGACCCAGTACTTC CASSQDPKETQYF
TRBJ1-1 - TRBV7-2 - TGTGCCACGGCGGGGGGCTTGGGGGTCGCTGAAGCTTTCTTT CATAGGLGVAEAFF
TRBJ2-7 once TRBV2 - TGTGCCAGCAGTGATTTCCCTGTGGGGGGGGCCTCCTACGAGCAGTACTTC CASSDFPVGGASYEQYF
TRBJ2-3 - TRBV5-8 TRBD2 TGTGCCAGCAGCATCAAACCGGGACTAGCGACAGATACGCAGTATTTT CASSIKPGLATDTQYF
TRBJ1-1 - TRBV6-5 TRBD1 TGTGCCAGCAGAGTAGTGACAGGGAGTGAAGCTTTCTTT CASRVVTGSEAFF
TRBJ1-5 - TRBV27 TRBD1 TGTGCCAGCGGACAGGGTGGTCAGCCCCAGCATTTT CASGQGGQPQHF
TRBJ2-7 - TRBV6-6 - TGTGCCAGCAGTCCCCTGGCCTCGGGACATCTCTCCTACGAGCAGTACTTC CASSPLASGHLSYEQYF
TRBJ2-5 - TRBV11-2 TRBD2 TGTGCCAGCAGCCCCGGGACTAGAGAGACCCAGTACTTC CASSPGTRETQYF
TRBJ2-3 once TRBV10-1 - TGCGCCAGCAGTGACGGGATTGATACGCAGTATTTT CASSDGIDTQYF